Presented here are 21 T cell receptor beta chains from one specimen sequenced in a study of cytomegalovirus exposure and HLA in healthy donors. It was with 60 Vbeta and 13 Jbeta primers that the PCR ran. TCRdb's copy holds only in-frame clones and misses some; the assay was immunoSEQ multiplex PCR. The data hold around 140,000 clones, with 75% to 90% observed a single time. The sequencing sample was made of PBMCs. The receptor set was obtained from a man in his forties in good health and CMV-seronegative.

The genes are TRBV19 and TRBJ1-2, with D possibly being TRBD1 (6 bases). With 4 bases removed from V and 3 bases from J, the gap between germline ends came to 15 bases. This CDR3 is 15 amino acids long. Germline CDR1 reads LNHDA; CDR2 reads SQIVND (reference sequence). The CDR3 DNA reads as TGTGCCAGTAGTACGCAGGGGAAAGGGGACTATGGCTACACCTTC. Amino acids: CASSTQGKGDYGYTF.

There are a few counts of this clone. The chain combines TRBV5-1 with TRBJ2-7; D not resolved. V was pared by 0 bases and J by 2 bases, with 15 bases between. In germline, CDR1 is SGHRS, CDR2 YFSETQ. The CDR3 covers 16 residues. CDR3: CASSLDSHAIAYEQYF. CDR3 bases: TGCGCCAGCAGCTTGGACAGCCACGCGATCGCCTACGAGCAGTACTTC.

This clone has only a few counts. The chain recombines TRBV18 with TRBJ2-1, with 10 bases aligning to TRBD1. V was clipped by 1 base and J by 6 bases; unmatched bases: 3. The CDR3 runs 15 residues. Germline CDR1 KGHSH, CDR2 LQKENI. The CDR3 protein is CASSPLGQGFNEQFF. The CDR3 DNA reads as TGTGCCAGCTCACCACTGGGACAGGGGTTCAATGAGCAGTTCTTC. The variable domain in full, with the rest retrieved from reference TRBV18 and TRBJ2-1, is NAGVMQNPRHLVRRRGQEARLRCSPMKGHSHVYWYRQLPEEGLKFMVYLQKENIIDESGMPKERFSAEFPKEGPSILRIQQVVRGDSAAYFCASSPLGQGFNEQFFGPGTRLTVL.

The chain uses TRBV18 and TRBJ1-2; D unresolved. Trimming pared 0 bases from V and 0 bases from J, leaving 11 bases between. The CDR3 spans 16 residues. The germline V gene has CDR1 KGHSH and CDR2 LQKENI. The CDR3 spells CASSPPVQLANYGYTF. The CDR3 DNA is TGTGCCAGCTCACCACCGGTACAGTTAGCTAACTATGGCTACACCTTC.

This chain uses TRBV6-4 with TRBJ2-1; D is perhaps TRBD2 (6 bases). The CDR3 runs to 14 residues. Trimming took 4 bases from V and 5 from J, leaving 12 bases between them. The germline gives CDR1 MRHNA, CDR2 SNTAGT. The CDR3 nucleotides are TGTGCCAGCAGTGCCACCGGACTACACAATGAGCAGTTCTTC. It encodes CASSATGLHNEQFF.

The chain is built from TRBV5-4 and TRBJ2-7; 8 bases are a match to TRBD1. The CDR3 contains 14 residues. V gave up 0 bases and J gave up 4 bases; unmatched junction bases: 3. Germline CDR1 and CDR2: SGHNT and YYREEE (reference sequence). CDR3 region: CASSLGQGKYEQYF. The CDR3, as DNA: TGTGCCAGCAGCTTGGGACAGGGGAAGTACGAGCAGTACTTC.

The chain has TRBV7-8 and TRBJ2-1; the D gene is possibly TRBD2 (5 bases). The CDR3 sequence is 18 residues long. The germline V and J ends were trimmed by 2 bases and 0 bases, with 17 bases remaining between them. Germline CDR1 is SGHVS and CDR2 is FQNEAQ. CDR3 sequence: CASSLLPLRDYSYNEQFF. The CDR3 DNA is TGTGCCAGCAGCTTACTACCCCTGAGGGATTACTCCTACAATGAGCAGTTCTTC.

The rearrangement joins TRBV12-5 to TRBJ1-1; 7 bases map to TRBD1. This CDR3 region has 15 residues. The germline CDR1 and CDR2 sequences are LGHNT and FRNRAP. Trimming took 3 bases from V and 6 from J; bases not matched to a gene: 10. DNA for the CDR3: TGTGCTAGTGGTTTTCTGACAGGGACAAGCTCTGAAGCTTTCTTT. Amino acid sequence: CASGFLTGTSSEAFF.

V and J are TRBV5-4 and TRBJ1-2; no clear D gene. The CDR3 consists of 16 residues. V lost 4 bases, J lost 8 bases, and 24 bases lay in between. Germline CDR1 is SGHNT and CDR2 is YYREEE (reference sequence). This CDR3 reads CASSPPAPLPSGGYTF. CDR3 DNA sequence: TGTGCCAGCAGCCCCCCGGCCCCACTCCCCAGCGGAGGCTACACCTTC.

V gene TRBV5-4 combines with J gene TRBJ1-2; no reliable D call. The CDR3 has 13 amino acids. Germline values: CDR1 SGHNT, CDR2 YYREEE (reference sequence). V lost 4 bases, J lost 2 bases, and 9 bases lay in between. CDR3 DNA sequence: TGTGCCAGCAGCCACAGACACAACTATGGCTACACCTTC. This translates into CASSHRHNYGYTF.

The chain employs TRBV6-5 and TRBJ1-1, with TRBD1 matching 7 bases. The CDR3 runs to 14 residues. The trim removed 7 bases at V and 0 bases at J, leaving 5 bases unmatched. Per the germline V gene, CDR1 is MNHEY and CDR2 is SVGAGI. The CDR3 DNA reads as TGTGCCAGCACCCCGACAGGGATGAACACTGAAGCTTTCTTT. Its protein product is CASTPTGMNTEAFF.

The rearrangement uses TRBV28 and TRBJ2-2, with 9 bases fitting TRBD2. The CDR3 sequence is 15 residues long. Germline-derived CDR1 and CDR2 are MDHEN and SYDVKM. V lost 5 bases, J lost 2 bases, and 3 bases stayed unmatched. CDR3 residues: CASSPGLANTGELFF. The CDR3 DNA sequence: TGTGCCAGCAGTCCGGGACTAGCAAACACCGGGGAGCTGTTTTTT. Full variable domain (remainder filled in from reference TRBV28 and TRBJ2-2): DVKVTQSSRYLVKRTGEKVFLECVQDMDHENMFWYRQDPGLGLRLIYFSYDVKMKEKGDIPEGYSVSREKKERFSLILESASTNQTSMYLCASSPGLANTGELFFGEGSRLTVL.

The V gene is TRBV29-1, the J gene TRBJ1-3; TRBD1 might be the D (5 bases). Germline lookup yields CDR1 SQVTM and CDR2 ANQGSEA. The V end was cut by 4 bases, the J end by 0 bases, with 13 bases between. The CDR3 totals 15 residues. The CDR3 DNA follows: TGCAGCGTTGTAGGGGTCATAGACTCTGGAAACACCATATATTTT. It specifies CSVVGVIDSGNTIYF.

The rearrangement uses TRBV7-6 and TRBJ1-1; D gene ambiguous. The CDR3 length is 14 residues. Germline CDR1 SGHVS, CDR2 FNYEAQ. Trimming shortened V by 7 bases and J by 1 base, and 13 bases separated the two germline ends. The CDR3 region is CASTLESGNTEAFF. In DNA form, the CDR3 reads TGTGCCAGCACCCTCGAGTCTGGGAACACTGAAGCTTTCTTT.

The J gene is TRBJ1-1, the V gene TRBV7-8, with D maybe TRBD1 (6 bases). This CDR3 contains 15 residues. CDR1 is SGHVS and CDR2 is FQNEAQ in the germline V gene. Trimming took off 1 base at V and 1 base at J, with 10 bases between the two ends. CDR3: CASSLGTGPNTEAFF. The CDR3, as DNA: TGTGCCAGCAGCTTAGGTACAGGGCCGAACACTGAAGCTTTCTTT.

The V gene is TRBV19, the J gene TRBJ1-1; TRBD1 matches at 8 bases. CDR1 is LNHDA, CDR2 SQIVND, per germline (reference sequence). Germline trimming cut 4 bases from V and 1 base from J; bases unmatched to any gene: 5. This CDR3 region has 15 residues. CDR3: CASSRGGTGNTEAFF. The CDR3 DNA reads as TGTGCCAGTAGTAGGGGAGGGACAGGGAACACTGAAGCTTTCTTT.

This sequence joins TRBV18 and TRBJ1-4; 7 bases fit TRBD1. Trimming cost V 3 bases and J 8 bases; bases outside gene matches: 6. CDR3 length equals 14 residues. CDR1 is KGHSH and CDR2 is LQKENI in the germline V gene. The chain's CDR3 is CASSPTGLREKLFF. In DNA form, the CDR3 reads TGTGCCAGCTCACCGACAGGGTTGAGAGAAAAACTGTTTTTT.

This sequence joins TRBV6-5 and TRBJ1-1; D ambiguous. Trimming took off 4 bases at V and 7 bases at J, with 16 bases between the two ends. CDR3 size: 14 residues. Germline V gene data show CDR1 as MNHEY and CDR2 as SVGAGI. Here the CDR3 DNA reads TGTGCCAGCAGTTCAACCCCCACGGGATTTGAAGCTTTCTTT. This sequence encodes CASSSTPTGFEAFF.

The chain couples TRBV27 to TRBJ1-1; the match to TRBD1 covers 8 bases. From germline, CDR1 is MNHEY and CDR2 SMNVEV (reference sequence). The CDR3 has 15 amino acids. The V gene end was trimmed by 2 bases and the J gene end by 1 base; junction bases not matched to a gene: 3. For the CDR3, the DNA is TGTGCCAGCAGTTTAGGAGGACAGGGGAACACTGAAGCTTTCTTT. Translation: CASSLGGQGNTEAFF.

This clone was counted only a few times. The CDR3 bases are TGTGCCAGCAGTCTCAGCGAGGGGCGGGGGAACACCGGGGAGCTGTTTTTT. Protein sequence: CASSLSEGRGNTGELFF. The rearrangement joins TRBV27 to TRBJ2-2, with a tentative D call TRBD2 (6 bases). The germline gives CDR1 MNHEY, CDR2 SMNVEV (reference sequence). CDR3 size: 17 residues. V lost 5 bases and J 1 base, leaving 17 bases between the germline ends.

The rearrangement joins TRBV6-5 to TRBJ2-5; 8 positions agree with TRBD1. With the DNA end fitting TRBJ2-7 better, the J assignment may be wrong. Per germline, CDR1 MNHEY and CDR2 SVGAGI. The CDR3 totals 15 residues. CDR3 loop: CASSYSGTGFYEQYF. The CDR3 DNA sequence: TGTGCCAGCAGTTACTCCGGGACAGGATTCTACGAGCAGTACTTC.